These 3 T cell receptor beta chains were all obtained from the same sample, sequenced in a study of T cell changes during pregnancy in multiple sclerosis (dated by TCRdb to 2018 to 2020). Library creation used the immunoSEQ multiplex PCR assay. Imported from immuneACCESS, the table was reduced by TCRdb to in-frame sequences with V and J called. These copies leave out some clones; in studies compared against another copy, an unresolved V gene accounts for under half, and the cause of the remainder is not known. The sample table contains approximately 12,000 clones; only one count was recorded for about 93% of them. Under 0.35% of the sample is held by the ten biggest clonotypes. The starting material was CD4+ T cells from peripheral blood mononuclear cells, obtained before pregnancy. The receptors were gathered from a female donor with multiple sclerosis, enrolled in a pregnancy study.

This chain joins TRBV9 and TRBJ1-3; maybe TRBD1 (5 bases). Trimming cost V 4 bases and J 0 bases, with 11 bases left between them. The germline V gene encodes CDR1 SGDLS and CDR2 YYNGEE. This CDR3 comprises 15 residues. CDR3 DNA: TGTGCCAGCAGCACGGACACCTACTCTGGAAACACCATATATTTT. Its protein product is CASSTDTYSGNTIYF.

This chain uses TRBV7-9 with TRBJ2-3; 10 positions agree with TRBD2. CDR1 and CDR2 (germline): SEHNR, FQNEAQ (reference sequence). The CDR3 is made up of 15 amino acids. The junction had 4 bases not matched to a gene; V was cut back by 3 bases and J by 4 bases. This chain's CDR3 is CASSFPSGGADTQYF. The CDR3, as DNA: TGTGCCAGCAGCTTTCCTAGCGGGGGCGCAGATACGCAGTATTTT.

The V and J genes are TRBV29-1 and TRBJ2-4, with TRBD1 as a possible D gene (6 bases). Germline values: CDR1 SQVTM, CDR2 ANQGSEA. The CDR3 covers 15 residues. Trimming shortened V by 6 bases and J by 0 bases, and 15 bases separated the two germline ends. CDR3 amino acids: CSVTTGSLAKNIQYF. Here the CDR3 DNA reads TGCAGCGTCACAACAGGGAGCCTAGCCAAAAACATTCAGTACTTC.